These T cell receptor beta chains were read from a single sample in a study of naive and memory T cell subsets. From the 5' RACE reads, TCRdb called clonotypes with MiXCR, one entry per CDR3 protein. The table includes tens of thousands of distinct CDR3 sequences, roughly 4% detected once. These receptors were taken from a male donor in good health. The CDR3 runs from the conserved cysteine through the conserved F or W. A D gene is named only where the DNA matches it firmly. The size field is filled for only some rows; it gives once, few, many or a size class.

d_call	v_call	clone_size	j_call	cdr3_length	cdr3_nt	cdr3_aa
NA	TRBV10-2	many	TRBJ1-5	14	TGCGCCAGCAGTGAGTCTCATAGCAATCAGCCCCAGCATTTT	CASSESHSNQPQHF
TRBD2	TRBV20-1	many	TRBJ2-1	14	TGCAGTCCGTTGTGGGGGGAGGGGTCCAATGAGCAGTTCTTC	CSPLWGEGSNEQFF
NA	TRBV19	NA	TRBJ1-5	14	TGTGCCAGTAACTACAGGGTTAGCAATCAGCCCCAGCATTTT	CASNYRVSNQPQHF
NA	TRBV7-2	few	TRBJ1-6	14	TGTGCCAGCAGCTTTTACTCCTATAATTCACCCCTCCACTTT	CASSFYSYNSPLHF
TRBD2	TRBV29-1	many	TRBJ2-1	15	TGCAGCGTTGAAGATCCTCTAGCGGGACCCAATGAGCAGTTCTTC	CSVEDPLAGPNEQFF
TRBD2	TRBV12-3/TRBV12-4	many	TRBJ2-1	16	TGTGCCAGCAGTTTAACTAGCGGGAGGGCCGAGGATGAGCAGTTCTTC	CASSLTSGRAEDEQFF
NA	TRBV9	NA	TRBJ2-1	13	TGTGCCAGCAGCACGGAGGGATACAATGAGCAGTTCTTC	CASSTEGYNEQFF
TRBD1	TRBV5-1	many	TRBJ2-5	14	TGCGCCAGCAGCTGGAAGACAGGGGCGGAGACCCAGTACTTC	CASSWKTGAETQYF
TRBD2	TRBV12-3/TRBV12-4	many	TRBJ2-1	14	TGTGCCATCGGACTAGCGGGGGGTTTGGCTGAGCAGTTCTTC	CAIGLAGGLAEQFF
TRBD2	TRBV6-6	many	TRBJ2-5	14	TGTGCCAGCAGTTACGCGGGGGAAGGGGAGACCCAGTACTTC	CASSYAGEGETQYF
NA	TRBV6-5	many	TRBJ1-5	13	TGTGCCAGCAGCCGTGCTGACCATCAGCCCCAGCATTTT	CASSRADHQPQHF
TRBD2	TRBV19	many	TRBJ2-1	18	TGTGCCAGTAGTGTTCGACTAGCGGGGGGAAGCTCCTACAATGAGCAGTTCTTC	CASSVRLAGGSSYNEQFF
TRBD2	TRBV28	many	TRBJ2-5	15	TGTGCCAGCAGTCACGGGCTAGCGGGAGACAGGTCCCAGTACTTC	CASSHGLAGDRSQYF
NA	TRBV6-1	many	TRBJ2-3	12	TGTGCCAGCCGTCGTAGCACAGATACGCAGTATTTT	CASRRSTDTQYF
TRBD1	TRBV12-3/TRBV12-4	many	TRBJ2-3	15	TGTGCCAGCAGTTTGTCCGGGACAGACACAGATACGCAGTATTTT	CASSLSGTDTDTQYF
TRBD2	TRBV9	many	TRBJ2-1	16	TGTGCCAGCAGCGTAACGGCGGGAGCTTTGTTGGATGAGCAGTTCTTC	CASSVTAGALLDEQFF
TRBD1	TRBV29-1	many	TRBJ1-2	12	TGCAGCGCGGACAGGGGAAACTATGGCTACACCTTC	CSADRGNYGYTF
TRBD2	TRBV19	many	TRBJ2-7	13	TGTGCCAGTAGTATGGGAGGGCTGTTCGAGCAGTACTTC	CASSMGGLFEQYF
TRBD1	TRBV28	many	TRBJ2-1	17	TGTGCCAGCAAGGACCTGGGACAGGGGGCTTCCTACAATGAGCAGTTCTTC	CASKDLGQGASYNEQFF
NA	TRBV28	many	TRBJ2-2	21	TGTGCCAGCAGTTCATATTCCGGTACAGGCCCCACCAACAGGAACACCGGGGAGCTGTTTTTT	CASSSYSGTGPTNRNTGELFF
NA	TRBV20-1	medium-sized	TRBJ2-1	16	TGCAGTGCTGAATCCGACAGAGCCGCCCTGCGCGGTGAGCAGTTCTTC	CSAESDRAALRGEQFF
TRBD2	TRBV2	many	TRBJ2-1	16	TGTGCCAGCGGTGGGAGGACTAGCGGGATCTACAATGAGCAGTTCTTC	CASGGRTSGIYNEQFF
NA	TRBV10-2	many	TRBJ2-2	15	TGCGCCAGCACCTTAACAGGGTTCGGTCCCGGGGAGCTGTTTTTT	CASTLTGFGPGELFF
TRBD2	TRBV28	many	TRBJ2-1	16	TGTGCCAGCAGTTCCCAACTAGCGCGCCCCTACAATGAGCAGTTCTTC	CASSSQLARPYNEQFF
NA	TRBV29-1	many	TRBJ2-7	13	TGCAGCGTTGAAACGGGGATCTCCTACGAGCAGTACTTC	CSVETGISYEQYF
NA	TRBV12-3/TRBV12-4	many	TRBJ1-2	14	TGTGCCAGCACCTTGGTTTCGGCCAGCTATGGCTACACCTTC	CASTLVSASYGYTF
NA	TRBV7-8	NA	TRBJ2-7	12	TGTGCCAGCAGCTTAGGTTTTGCCGAGCAGTACTTC	CASSLGFAEQYF
NA	TRBV5-6	many	TRBJ2-1	14	TGTGCCAGCAGCTTGGTGACTAGGTACAATGAGCAGTTCTTC	CASSLVTRYNEQFF
TRBD2	TRBV6-6	many	TRBJ2-5	17	TGTGCCAGCAGTTACGCTAGCGGGGGGCGCCCTCAAGAGACCCAGTACTTC	CASSYASGGRPQETQYF
TRBD1	TRBV6-5	many	TRBJ1-6	15	TGTGCCAGCAGCTCACAAGGGACAGGGTTTTCACCCCTCCACTTT	CASSSQGTGFSPLHF
NA	TRBV6-1	many	TRBJ1-1	13	TGTGCCAGCAGTTTAGGATATAACACTGAAGCTTTCTTT	CASSLGYNTEAFF
TRBD2	TRBV5-1	medium-sized	TRBJ2-1	16	TGCGCCAGCAGCTCGGATCCCACTAGCGGACACAATGAGCAGTTCTTC	CASSSDPTSGHNEQFF
NA	TRBV4-1	medium-sized	TRBJ1-1	16	TGCGCCAGCAGCCGAGAATCCGGATCGATCTTCACTGAAGCTTTCTTT	CASSRESGSIFTEAFF
NA	TRBV6-2/TRBV6-3	many	TRBJ2-6	14	TGTGCCAGCAGTTACAGCTCTGGGGCCAACGTCCTGACTTTC	CASSYSSGANVLTF
NA	TRBV29-1	many	TRBJ2-2	18	TGCAGCGTTGAAGATATCCGAGAAGGGGGATTCAACACCGGGGAGCTGTTTTTT	CSVEDIREGGFNTGELFF
NA	TRBV14	many	TRBJ2-7	13	TGTGCCAGCAGCCAAGATTTTAGGCTCGAGCAGTACTTC	CASSQDFRLEQYF
TRBD2	TRBV29-1	many	TRBJ2-7	13	TGCAGCGTTGAATTTAGCGGGAGCCACGAGCAGTACTTC	CSVEFSGSHEQYF
TRBD2	TRBV6-5	NA	TRBJ2-5	15	TGTGCCAGCAGTTACTCCAGCGGGGGACGCGGGACCCAGTACTTC	CASSYSSGGRGTQYF
NA	TRBV24-1	many	TRBJ2-3	13	TGTGCCACCCAGAGGGACAGCACAGATACGCAGTATTTT	CATQRDSTDTQYF
NA	TRBV7-9	NA	TRBJ2-6	15	TGTGCCAGCAGCCCGCGCACGACTGGGGCCAACGTCCTGACTTTC	CASSPRTTGANVLTF
NA	TRBV5-6	many	TRBJ1-2	15	TGTGCCAGCAGCTTGGGATTTCCAGGGAACTATGGCTACACCTTC	CASSLGFPGNYGYTF
NA	TRBV10-3	many	TRBJ2-1	15	TGTGCCATCAGTGAGTCAGCTAGCTCCTACAATGAGCAGTTCTTC	CAISESASSYNEQFF
NA	TRBV4-1	many	TRBJ2-5	17	TGCGCCAGCAGCCAAGACCCACAAGGCTCGTACCAAGAGACCCAGTACTTC	CASSQDPQGSYQETQYF
NA	TRBV29-1	medium-sized	TRBJ2-3	14	TGCAGCGCCGGCCGGGATTCTGGGGCAGATACGCAGTATTTT	CSAGRDSGADTQYF
NA	TRBV20-1	many	TRBJ2-3	14	TGCAGTGCTAGCAGTCCCGTTGGCACAGATACGCAGTATTTT	CSASSPVGTDTQYF